This T cell receptor (beta chain) originates from a study of blood T cell repertoires in COVID-19. For the study at large: Researchers got acute and convalescent COVID-19 samples from the United States, Italy and Spain. T cells, B-cell-depleted T cells, or PBMCs provided the cDNA or gDNA that served as material.

As processed by the authors: By means of reference gene primer amplification, nucleated cell counts were estimated. Measured with immunoSEQ multiplex PCR; TCRdb has only the in-frame clones, and not every one. V, J and clone size were drawn from that table, and D and trimming were deduced from the DNA. The sample gives about 80,000 clones, over 70% of which show up once; around 5.8% is in the top ten. Germline loops: CDR1 SGHNT, CDR2 YYREEE (reference sequence). CDR3 length: 19 residues. The ends lost 4 bases at V and 5 bases at J; junction bases unmatched: 17. Sequenced material: peripheral blood. The rearrangement uses TRBV5-4 and TRBJ2-5; 13 nucleotides align to TRBD2. The receptor comes from a man over 45 with active or convalescent COVID-19. CDR3 in DNA: TGTGCCAGCAGCCCCGCCTACCATCGACTAGCGGGGGGTGGGGAGACCCAGTACTTC. This encodes CASSPAYHRLAGGGETQYF. The variable domain in full, with the rest retrieved from reference TRBV5-4 and TRBJ2-5, is ETGVTQSPTHLIKTRGQQVTLRCSSQSGHNTVSWYQQALGQGPQFIFQYYREEENGRGNFPPRFSGLQFPNYSSELNVNALELDDSALYLCASSPAYHRLAGGGETQYFGPGTRLLVL.